This T cell receptor (beta chain) appears in the sequencing data of a study of blood T cell repertoires in COVID-19. About the study: The United States, Italy and Spain were the sources of the acute and convalescent COVID-19 samples. PBMCs, B-cell-depleted T cells, or T cells provided the cDNA or gDNA that made up the material.

V lost 1 base, J lost 2 bases, and 5 bases stayed unmatched. The germline CDR1 and CDR2 sequences are MDHEN and SYDVKM. The CDR3 consists of 15 residues. Per the study methods: Cell counts per sample came from amplifying reference gene primers. Some clones are missing from TCRdb's copy, which holds only in-frame ones; the method was immunoSEQ multiplex PCR. V and J calls and clone size are as listed in that table; D and trimming were resolved from the DNA. This sample has 85,000 to 120,000 clones, with roughly 80% found just once. Sample: peripheral blood. This chain uses TRBV28 with TRBJ2-7, with TRBD2 matching over 7 bases. This clonotype originated in a man aged 55 to 69 with active or convalescent COVID-19. CDR3 DNA: TGTGCCAGCAGTTTATATGCGGGAGAGACCTACGAGCAGTACTTC. This gives the protein CASSLYAGETYEQYF.